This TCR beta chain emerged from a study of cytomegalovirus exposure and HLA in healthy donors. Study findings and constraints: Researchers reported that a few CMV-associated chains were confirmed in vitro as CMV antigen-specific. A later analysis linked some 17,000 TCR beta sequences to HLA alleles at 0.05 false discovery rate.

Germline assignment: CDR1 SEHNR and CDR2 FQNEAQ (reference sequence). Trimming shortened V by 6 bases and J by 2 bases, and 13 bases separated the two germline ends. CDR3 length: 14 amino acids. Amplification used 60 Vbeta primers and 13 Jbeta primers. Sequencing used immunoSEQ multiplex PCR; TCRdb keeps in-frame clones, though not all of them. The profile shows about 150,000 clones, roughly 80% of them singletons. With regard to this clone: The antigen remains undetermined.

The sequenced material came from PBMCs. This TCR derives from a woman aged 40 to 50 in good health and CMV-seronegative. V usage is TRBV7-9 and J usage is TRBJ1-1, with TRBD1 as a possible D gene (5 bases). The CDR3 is CASSSSDSNTEAFF. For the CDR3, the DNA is TGTGCCAGCAGTTCCTCCGACAGCAACACTGAAGCTTTCTTT.